One sample yielded the 15 T cell receptor beta chains listed below, sequenced in a study of cytomegalovirus exposure and HLA in healthy donors. PCR employed 60 Vbeta and 13 Jbeta primers. The repertoire was sequenced with immunoSEQ multiplex PCR; TCRdb's copy has only in-frame clones and lacks some. The sample contains approximately 150,000 clones, around 68% of which appear only once. Input material: PBMCs. These receptors all stem from a middle-aged woman in good health and CMV-seropositive.

The chain has TRBV5-1 and TRBJ2-3; the D gene is possibly TRBD1 (6 bases). V was shortened by 4 bases and J by 3 bases, with 12 bases between the two germline ends. CDR3 length: 14 residues. Germline assignment: CDR1 SGHRS and CDR2 YFSETQ. Here the CDR3 DNA reads TGCGCCAGCAGCCAGGGGTCAGCGACAGATACGCAGTATTTT. Translating it yields CASSQGSATDTQYF.

The chain links TRBV7-2 to TRBJ2-5; 12 bases are shared with TRBD2. Trimming at V came to 6 bases and at J to 2 bases, leaving 4 bases not matched to a gene. CDR1 and CDR2 from the germline V gene are SGHTA and FQGNSA. This CDR3 is built from 15 residues. The CDR3 DNA reads TGTGCCAGCAGGCGACTAGCGGGAGAGCAAGAGACCCAGTACTTC. The encoded protein is CASRRLAGEQETQYF.

CDR3 region: CASSDGISHYEQYF. The CDR3 coding sequence is TGTGCCAGCAGTGACGGGATCTCGCACTACGAGCAGTACTTC. The rearrangement uses TRBV6-5 and TRBJ2-7; possibly TRBD2 for D (5 bases). There are 14 residues in the CDR3. V dropped 5 bases and J dropped 3 bases, with 14 bases sitting between them. Per the germline V gene, CDR1 is MNHEY and CDR2 is SVGAGI.

V gene TRBV6-5 combines with J gene TRBJ2-5, with a possible D match to TRBD1 (6 bases). Germline V gene sequence: CDR1 MNHEY, CDR2 SVGAGI. Trimming stripped 1 base from V and 5 bases from J, with 8 bases between. The CDR3 totals 13 residues. In DNA form, the CDR3 reads TGTGCCAGCAGTTACTTTCAGGGGGAGACCCAGTACTTC. It codes for CASSYFQGETQYF.

With regard to this clone: A read error may produce the germline difference seen at one junction end. The chain combines TRBV5-6 with TRBJ1-2, with D maybe TRBD1 (5 bases). The germline gives CDR1 SGHDT, CDR2 YYEEEE. This CDR3 is built from 14 residues. The CDR3 coding sequence is TGTGCCAGCAGCCGACAGAACGTTAACTATGGCTACCCCTTC. It encodes CASSRQNVNYGYPF.

CDR3 DNA sequence: TGTGCCAGCAGCGTTGGGACAGGGTCCTACGAGCAGTACTTC. This encodes CASSVGTGSYEQYF. The chain links TRBV5-6 to TRBJ2-5; 9 positions match TRBD1. The J call may be incorrect, as the DNA end agrees better with TRBJ2-7. The CDR3 extends over 14 amino acids. CDR1 SGHDT and CDR2 YYEEEE come from the germline V gene.

This chain connects TRBV19 to TRBJ2-3, with TRBD2 matching over 7 bases. CDR1 is LNHDA and CDR2 is SQIVND in the germline V gene (reference sequence). J gave up 0 bases and V 6 bases, and 9 bases lay outside the gene matches. The CDR3 sequence is 16 residues long. The CDR3 bases are TGTGCCAGTAGCACGTCTAGCGGCCTTAGCACAGATACGCAGTATTTT. Encoded protein: CASSTSSGLSTDTQYF.

In regard to this clone: The sample carries other DNA sequences with the same CDR3. The chain has TRBV18 and TRBJ1-1, with no clear D. The V end lost 3 bases, the J end lost 2 bases, and 4 bases lay between the germline ends. Germline V lookup: CDR1 KGHSH, CDR2 LQKENI. The CDR3 is made up of 12 amino acids. The CDR3 DNA reads TGTGCCAGCTCACCGAGAAACACTGAAGCTTTCTTT. Protein: CASSPRNTEAFF. Full variable domain (outside the CDR3, taken from reference TRBV18 and TRBJ1-1): NAGVMQNPRHLVRRRGQEARLRCSPMKGHSHVYWYRQLPEEGLKFMVYLQKENIIDESGMPKERFSAEFPKEGPSILRIQQVVRGDSAAYFCASSPRNTEAFFGQGTRLTVV.

The chain recombines TRBV18 with TRBJ2-1, with TRBD1 matching over 9 bases. Germline loops: CDR1 KGHSH, CDR2 LQKENI. The junction had 10 bases not matched to a gene; V was cut back by 0 bases and J by 10 bases. This CDR3 contains 16 residues. Here the CDR3 reads CASSPPTGGYRSEQFF. The CDR3 region has the DNA TGTGCCAGCTCACCACCGACAGGGGGGTATCGATCGGAGCAGTTCTTC.

The V call is TRBV28, the J call TRBJ1-1, with TRBD1 matching 7 bases. V dropped 4 bases and J dropped 1; count of bases not matched to a gene: 6. The CDR3 has 15 amino acids. The germline CDR1 and CDR2 sequences are MDHEN and SYDVKM. The CDR3 DNA reads as TGTGCCAGCAGTTCCGCCGGGACAGCGAACACTGAAGCTTTCTTT. Encoded protein: CASSSAGTANTEAFF.

There are a few counts of this clone. This rearrangement joins TRBV5-8 to TRBJ1-4; 7 bases map to TRBD1. CDR3 length: 15 residues. The V gene end was trimmed by 3 bases and the J gene end by 6 bases; junction bases not matched to a gene: 8. Germline CDR1 and CDR2: SGHTS and YDEGEE. CDR3 residues: CASSSGQLAHEKLFF. CDR3 sequence (DNA): TGTGCCAGCAGCTCGGGACAGCTTGCCCATGAAAAACTGTTTTTT.

V gene TRBV5-5 combines with J gene TRBJ1-1; TRBD1 agrees at 9 bases. This CDR3 spans 13 amino acids. Germline V gives CDR1 SGHKS, CDR2 YYEKEE (reference sequence). V dropped 4 bases and J dropped 3; count of bases not matched to a gene: 1. Here the CDR3 DNA reads TGTGCCAGCAGCCGACAGGGGGACACTGAAGCTTTCTTT. Translated: CASSRQGDTEAFF.

CDR3 sequence reads: CASSLAERGGEQYF. CDR3 sequence (DNA): TGCGCCAGCAGCTTGGCCGAGCGGGGTGGGGAGCAGTACTTC. The chain is built from TRBV5-1 and TRBJ2-7, with TRBD2 matching 7 bases. This CDR3 region has 14 residues. V trimming: 0 bases; J trimming: 7 bases; junction bases outside the gene matches: 7. Germline-derived CDR1 and CDR2 are SGHRS and YFSETQ.

This clone was detected once. V and J are TRBV20-1 and TRBJ2-1; perhaps TRBD2 as D (7 bases). There are 10 residues in the CDR3. From germline, CDR1 is DFQATT and CDR2 SNEGSKA (reference sequence). CDR3 bases: TGCAGCGGGGGGCACAATGAGCAGTTCTTC. This translates into CSGGHNEQFF.

The rearrangement links TRBV6-5 to TRBJ1-2; 7 positions agree with TRBD1. From germline, CDR1 is MNHEY and CDR2 SVGAGI. The CDR3 has 15 residues. Trimming took 5 bases from V and 8 from J; bases not matched to a gene: 14. The CDR3 nucleotides read TGTGCCAGCAGTGCCGCGACAGGGTCCGGCGGGGGCTACACCTTC. Its protein product is CASSAATGSGGGYTF.